Following are 23 T cell receptor beta chains from one sample sequenced in a study of cytomegalovirus exposure and HLA in healthy donors. PCR used 60 Vbeta primers and 13 Jbeta primers. Sequencing was performed with immunoSEQ multiplex PCR; in TCRdb, only in-frame clones are kept and a portion is missing. The data show 70,000 or so clones, about 80% seen once. Sequencing input: PBMCs. Receptor source: a man aged 18 to 30 in good health and CMV-seropositive.

The chain employs TRBV2 and TRBJ1-1; D unresolved. V was pared by 3 bases and J by 4 bases, with 21 bases between. Germline CDR1 is SNHLY and CDR2 is FYNNEI. The CDR3 is 17 residues long. The CDR3 DNA reads TGTGCCAGCAGTGACCCTGGGGTGGCACTGGAGGGCACTGAAGCTTTCTTT. As protein: CASSDPGVALEGTEAFF.

The chain links TRBV30 to TRBJ2-3; D possibly corresponds to TRBD1 (6 bases). Germline V CDR1 and CDR2: GTSNPN, SVGIG (reference sequence). The CDR3 runs to 14 residues. The V end was cut by 3 bases, the J end by 6 bases, with 16 bases between. CDR3 coding DNA: TGTGCCTGGAGGGAAGGGGGACATCGGGATACGCAGTATTTT. Translation gives CAWREGGHRDTQYF.

V gene TRBV6-1 combines with J gene TRBJ2-1, with 11 bases identical to TRBD2. The CDR3 runs 16 residues. Germline CDR1 MNHNS, CDR2 SASEGT. The ends lost 4 bases at V and 4 bases at J; junction bases unmatched: 6. This CDR3 is CASSVVAGGSYNEQFF. Here the CDR3 DNA reads TGTGCCAGCAGTGTGGTAGCGGGAGGGTCGTACAATGAGCAGTTCTTC.

This clone was detected only once. This rearrangement joins TRBV27 to TRBJ1-5, with 10 bases identical to TRBD1. V lost 0 bases to trimming and J lost 9 bases; unmatched junction nucleotides: 2. Germline CDR1 is MNHEY and CDR2 is SMNVEV (reference sequence). This CDR3 has 14 amino acids. The CDR3 DNA reads TGTGCCAGCAGTTTATCGACAGGGGGCTTGCCCCAGCATTTT. This gives the protein CASSLSTGGLPQHF.

The chain couples TRBV6-1 to TRBJ2-2; 7 positions match TRBD1. Trimming removed 4 bases from V and 9 bases from J; junction bases left unmatched: 5. The CDR3 contains 13 residues. Germline CDR1 MNHNS, CDR2 SASEGT. CDR3 sequence (DNA): TGTGCCAGCAGTGGGGGGACAGCCCGGGAGCTGTTTTTT. This translates into CASSGGTARELFF.

The chain links TRBV7-2 to TRBJ1-4, with a tentative D call TRBD1 (6 bases). This CDR3 spans 15 amino acids. V lost 3 bases and J lost 5, with 13 bases in between. Germline CDR1 SGHTA, CDR2 FQGNSA. The CDR3: CASSFQTGPNEKLFF. The CDR3 DNA follows: TGTGCCAGCAGCTTCCAGACAGGCCCGAATGAAAAACTGTTTTTT.

CDR3 coding DNA: TGTGCCACCCCGGGGAGGCAGGATTCACCCCTCCACTTT. Its protein product is CATPGRQDSPLHF. The chain combines TRBV2 with TRBJ1-6; D is ambiguous. The length of the CDR3 is 13 residues. Trimming took 10 bases from V and 8 from J, leaving 15 bases between them. Germline lookup yields CDR1 SNHLY and CDR2 FYNNEI.

This clone has just a few counts. V gene TRBV7-2 combines with J gene TRBJ1-1; 7 bases align to TRBD1. Germline-derived CDR1 and CDR2 are SGHTA and FQGNSA. This CDR3 comprises 16 residues. Trimming cost V 5 bases and J 5 bases; bases outside gene matches: 14. CDR3 DNA sequence: TGTGCCAGCAGCCCGGACAGGAGGGGCTTGGAGACTGAAGCTTTCTTT. Translating gives CASSPDRRGLETEAFF.

This clone has just one count. The V and J genes are TRBV7-9 and TRBJ2-2; TRBD2 matches at 8 bases. The CDR3 spans 13 residues. Per the germline V gene, CDR1 is SEHNR and CDR2 is FQNEAQ (reference sequence). V lost 5 bases and J lost 6; bases outside the gene matches: 2. The DNA of the CDR3 is TGTGCCAGCAGCCCGGGGGGGTCCGGGGAGCTGTTTTTT. Its protein is CASSPGGSGELFF. Full variable domain (missing parts from reference TRBV7-9 and TRBJ2-2): DTGVSQNPRHKITKRGQNVTFRCDPISEHNRLYWYRQTLGQGPEFLTYFQNEAQLEKSRLLSDRFSAERPKGSFSTLEIQRTEQGDSAMYLCASSPGGSGELFFGEGSRLTVL.

The chain carries TRBV11-2 and TRBJ2-5; 10 bases agree with TRBD2. This CDR3 is built from 14 residues. CDR1 and CDR2 from the germline V gene are SGHAT and FQNNGV. J gave up 7 bases and V 4 bases, and 6 bases lay outside the gene matches. CDR3 in amino acids: CASSSPRTSGTQYF. DNA for the CDR3: TGTGCCAGCAGCTCCCCCCGGACTAGCGGGACCCAGTACTTC.

The V and J genes are TRBV30 and TRBJ1-4; tentatively, D is TRBD1 (5 bases). The CDR3 consists of 14 residues. Trimming stripped 3 bases from V and 4 bases from J, with 12 bases between. Looked up from germline, CDR1 is GTSNPN and CDR2 is SVGIG (reference sequence). The CDR3 region has the DNA TGTGCCTGGAGCGCTCAGGGAATTAATGAAAAACTGTTTTTT. Residues: CAWSAQGINEKLFF.

V and J are TRBV30 and TRBJ2-1; tentatively, D is TRBD1 (6 bases). V lost 2 bases, J lost 10 bases, and 15 bases lay in between. Germline values: CDR1 GTSNPN, CDR2 SVGIG (reference sequence). This CDR3 region has 13 residues. CDR3 loop: CAWSHDRIGEQFF. CDR3 bases: TGTGCCTGGAGTCACGACAGGATTGGAGAGCAGTTCTTC.

The chain combines TRBV2 with TRBJ2-7; 8 bases are a match to TRBD1. V dropped 6 bases and J dropped 0; count of bases not matched to a gene: 4. Germline assignment: CDR1 SNHLY and CDR2 FYNNEI. This CDR3 has 14 amino acids. In nucleotides, the CDR3 is TGTGCCAGCAGGGGACAGGAGAGCTCCTACGAGCAGTACTTC. It yields the protein CASRGQESSYEQYF.

J is TRBJ2-1 and V is TRBV6-4; tentatively, D is TRBD1 or TRBD2 (5 bases each). CDR1 and CDR2 from the germline V gene are MRHNA and SNTAGT. Trimming stripped 6 bases from V and 0 bases from J, with 12 bases between. The CDR3 covers 15 residues. CDR3 sequence: CASSDSGDSYNEQFF. CDR3 DNA sequence: TGTGCCAGCAGCGACAGCGGAGACTCCTACAATGAGCAGTTCTTC.

For the CDR3, the DNA is TGTGCCAGCAGCCCCAGACTGGAGGAGACCCAGTACTTC. It translates to CASSPRLEETQYF. The rearrangement links TRBV7-8 to TRBJ2-5, with D uncertain. Looked up from germline, CDR1 is SGHVS and CDR2 is FQNEAQ. CDR3 length equals 13 residues. With 5 bases removed from V and 5 bases from J, the gap between germline ends came to 12 bases.

The chain uses TRBV4-2 and TRBJ1-3, with D unclear. The germline V and J ends were trimmed by 2 bases and 4 bases, with 12 bases remaining between them. Germline V gene sequence: CDR1 LGHNA, CDR2 YNFKEQ. This CDR3 spans 15 amino acids. The CDR3 region is CASSQNGREGNTIYF. As DNA, the CDR3 is TGTGCCAGCAGCCAAAATGGTAGAGAGGGAAACACCATATATTTT.

CDR3 coding DNA: TGTGCCAGCAGCCCCGGGACTAGCGGGGGGACCCAGTACTTC. Its translation: CASSPGTSGGTQYF. This chain uses TRBV5-8 with TRBJ2-5, with TRBD2 matching over 14 bases. V lost 4 bases and J lost 7; bases outside the gene matches: 3. CDR1 is SGHTS and CDR2 is YDEGEE in the germline V gene. CDR3 size: 14 residues.

CDR3 sequence (DNA): TGTGCCAGCAGCAGACAGGGAGGAACCGGGGAGCTGTTTTTT. Translated, it gives CASSRQGGTGELFF. The V and J genes are TRBV5-4 and TRBJ2-2; D is possibly TRBD1 (7 bases). The CDR3 is 14 residues long. The V gene's germline CDR1 is SGHNT and CDR2 YYREEE (reference sequence). V dropped 4 bases and J dropped 5 bases, with 12 bases sitting between them.

The CDR3 DNA sequence: TGTGCCAGCAGTGTACTAGCGGATCCCCCGACAGATACGCAGTATTTT. Translating gives CASSVLADPPTDTQYF. This rearrangement joins TRBV6-1 to TRBJ2-3, with TRBD2 identical over 8 bases. This CDR3 is 16 amino acids long. The V segment lost 4 bases and the J segment 3 bases; nucleotides outside the gene matches: 9. Germline V gives CDR1 MNHNS, CDR2 SASEGT.

This clone was seen a single time. The genes are TRBV4-1 and TRBJ2-1; TRBD2 matches 11 bases. The germline gives CDR1 MGHRA, CDR2 YSYEKL. CDR3 length: 20 amino acids. V gave up 0 bases and J gave up 0 bases; unmatched junction bases: 10. The CDR3 DNA follows: TGCGCCAGCAGCCAAGATCGGGCTAGCGGGGGGCGTAGCTCCTACAATGAGCAGTTCTTC. As protein: CASSQDRASGGRSSYNEQFF.

This chain joins TRBV30 and TRBJ1-5; D possibly corresponds to TRBD1 (6 bases). Trimming took off 1 base at V and 5 bases at J, with 12 bases between the two ends. The germline CDR1 and CDR2 sequences are GTSNPN and SVGIG (reference sequence). This CDR3 region has 14 residues. The CDR3 loop reads CAWSAGGGDQPQHF. CDR3 nucleotide sequence: TGTGCCTGGAGTGCGGGGGGGGGCGATCAGCCCCAGCATTTT.

This chain connects TRBV5-1 to TRBJ2-7; no firm D call. The V end was cut by 0 bases, the J end by 1 base, with 5 bases between. The germline V gene encodes CDR1 SGHRS and CDR2 YFSETQ. The CDR3 runs 13 residues. The CDR3 nucleotides are TGCGCCAGCAGCTTGGCCGGGTCCTACGAGCAGTACTTC. Translated: CASSLAGSYEQYF.

The table lists this clone with a few counts. V is TRBV5-1 and J is TRBJ2-3; the match to TRBD1 covers 8 bases. V shed 3 bases, J shed 0 bases, and the junction held 3 bases outside the gene matches. CDR3 length equals 15 residues. CDR1 is SGHRS and CDR2 is YFSETQ in the germline V gene. The CDR3 DNA follows: TGCGCCAGCAGCTGGGGGACAGGAAGCACAGATACGCAGTATTTT. Protein: CASSWGTGSTDTQYF.